The T cell receptor (beta chain) described here comes from a study of a mutant IDH1 vaccine in newly diagnosed glioma. Study overall: Of treated patients, about 60% were men and 37.5% women, averaging 40.4 years. Those enrolled had earlier been treated with radiotherapy, temozolomide, or both, mostly both.

Time point noted: week 23, last vaccination. Topical imiquimod was applied with each vaccine dose, which held 300 ug of mutant IDH1 20-mer peptide. Of note for this clone: Antigen: not known.

Assay: immunoSEQ multiplex PCR; the TCRdb copy retains only in-frame clones and omits some. Seen here are approximately 60,000 clones, roughly 85% observed once, and the top ten hold approximately 3.8%. This CDR3 spans 15 amino acids. Between the trimmed V and J ends, which lost 4 bases and 9 bases, there was a span of 20 bases. CDR1 and CDR2 (germline): SGDLS, YYNGEE. This chain joins TRBV9 and TRBJ2-1; D not resolved. The input for sequencing was PBMCs, taken from a glioma patient whose treatment included an IDH1 peptide vaccine. This TCR was recovered from a young man with glioma. The CDR3 nucleotides read TGTGCCAGCAGCCCCCCCGGGCCACCTTACGTTGAGCAGTTCTTC. Protein product: CASSPPGPPYVEQFF.